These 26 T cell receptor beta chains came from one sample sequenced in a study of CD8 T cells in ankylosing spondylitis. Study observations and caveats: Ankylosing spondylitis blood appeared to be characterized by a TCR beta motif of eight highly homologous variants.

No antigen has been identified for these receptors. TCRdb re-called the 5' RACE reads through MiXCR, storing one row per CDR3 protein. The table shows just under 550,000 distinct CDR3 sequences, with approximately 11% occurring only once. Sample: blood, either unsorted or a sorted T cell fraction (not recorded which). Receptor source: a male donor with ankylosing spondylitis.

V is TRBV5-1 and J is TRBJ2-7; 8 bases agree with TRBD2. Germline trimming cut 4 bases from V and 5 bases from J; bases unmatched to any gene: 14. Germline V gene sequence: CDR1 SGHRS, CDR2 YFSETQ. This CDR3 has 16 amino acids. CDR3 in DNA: TGCGCCAGCAGCCCCTGGACTAGCTCAGTCCTCAACGAGCAGTACTTC. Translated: CASSPWTSSVLNEQYF.

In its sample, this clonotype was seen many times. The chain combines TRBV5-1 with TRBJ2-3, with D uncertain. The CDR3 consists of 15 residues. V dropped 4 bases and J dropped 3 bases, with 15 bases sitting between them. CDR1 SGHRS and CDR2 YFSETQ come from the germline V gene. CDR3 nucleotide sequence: TGCGCCAGCAGCCCCTCGGCCTTTTCAACAGATACGCAGTATTTT. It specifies CASSPSAFSTDTQYF.

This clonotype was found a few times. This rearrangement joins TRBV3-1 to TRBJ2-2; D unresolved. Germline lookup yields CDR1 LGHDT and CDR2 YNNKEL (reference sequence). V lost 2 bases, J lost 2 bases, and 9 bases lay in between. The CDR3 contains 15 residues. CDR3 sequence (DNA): TGTGCCAGCAGCCAAAACGGACCTAACACCGGGGAGCTGTTTTTT. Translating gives CASSQNGPNTGELFF. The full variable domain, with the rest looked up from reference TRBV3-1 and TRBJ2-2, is DTAVSQTPKYLVTQMGNDKSIKCEQNLGHDTMYWYKQDSKKFLKIMFSYNNKELIINETVPNRFSPKSPDKAHLNLHINSLELGDSAVYFCASSQNGPNTGELFFGEGSRLTVL.

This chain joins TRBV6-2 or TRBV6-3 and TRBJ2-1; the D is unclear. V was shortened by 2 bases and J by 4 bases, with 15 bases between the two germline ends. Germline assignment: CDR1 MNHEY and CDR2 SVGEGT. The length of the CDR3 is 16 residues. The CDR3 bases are TGTGCCAGCAGTTACAGGCCCTCCCGTATTTACAATGAGCAGTTCTTC. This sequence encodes CASSYRPSRIYNEQFF.

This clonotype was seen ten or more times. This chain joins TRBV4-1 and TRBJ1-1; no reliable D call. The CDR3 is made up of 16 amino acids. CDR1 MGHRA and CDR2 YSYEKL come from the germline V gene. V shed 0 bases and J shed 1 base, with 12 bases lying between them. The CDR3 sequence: CASSQEVIPQNTEAFF. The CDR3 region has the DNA TGCGCCAGCAGCCAAGAAGTTATCCCCCAGAACACTGAAGCTTTCTTT.

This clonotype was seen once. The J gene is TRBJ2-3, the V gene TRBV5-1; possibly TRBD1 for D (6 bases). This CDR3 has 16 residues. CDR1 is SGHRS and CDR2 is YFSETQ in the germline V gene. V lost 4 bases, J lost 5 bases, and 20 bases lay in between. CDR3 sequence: CASSLEGVEGIDTQYF. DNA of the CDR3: TGCGCCAGCAGCCTAGAGGGGGTCGAAGGTATAGATACGCAGTATTTT.

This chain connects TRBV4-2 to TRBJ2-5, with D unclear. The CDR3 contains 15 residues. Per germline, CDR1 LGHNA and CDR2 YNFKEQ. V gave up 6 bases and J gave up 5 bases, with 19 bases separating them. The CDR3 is CASRRSETKTETQYF. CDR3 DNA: TGTGCCAGCAGGCGATCGGAAACTAAAACCGAGACCCAGTACTTC.

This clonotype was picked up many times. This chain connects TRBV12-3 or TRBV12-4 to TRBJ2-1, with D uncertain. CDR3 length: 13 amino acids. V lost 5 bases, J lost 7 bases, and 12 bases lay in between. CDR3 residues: CASSPRPGNEQFF. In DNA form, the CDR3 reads TGTGCCAGCAGTCCACGTCCCGGGAATGAGCAGTTCTTC.

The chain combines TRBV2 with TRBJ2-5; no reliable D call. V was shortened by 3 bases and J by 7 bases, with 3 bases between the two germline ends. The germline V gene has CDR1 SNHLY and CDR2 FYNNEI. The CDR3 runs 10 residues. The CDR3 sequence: CASSDGTQYF. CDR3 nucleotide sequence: TGTGCCAGCAGTGATGGGACCCAGTACTTC.

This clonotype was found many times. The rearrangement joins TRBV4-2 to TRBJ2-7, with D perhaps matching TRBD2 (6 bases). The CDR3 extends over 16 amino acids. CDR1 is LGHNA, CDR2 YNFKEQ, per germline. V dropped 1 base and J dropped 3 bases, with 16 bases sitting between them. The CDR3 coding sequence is TGTGCCAGCAGCCAAGTTGGGGCCGGGACTGTCTACGAGCAGTACTTC. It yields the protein CASSQVGAGTVYEQYF.

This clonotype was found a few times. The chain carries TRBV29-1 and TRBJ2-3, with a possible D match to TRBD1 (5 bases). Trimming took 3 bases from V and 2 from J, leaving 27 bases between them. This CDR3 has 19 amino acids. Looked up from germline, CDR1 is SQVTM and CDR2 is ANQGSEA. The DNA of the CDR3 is TGCAGCGTTGACATAGATAACAGGCGCAGTCTTAGGGACACAGATACGCAGTATTTT. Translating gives CSVDIDNRRSLRDTDTQYF.

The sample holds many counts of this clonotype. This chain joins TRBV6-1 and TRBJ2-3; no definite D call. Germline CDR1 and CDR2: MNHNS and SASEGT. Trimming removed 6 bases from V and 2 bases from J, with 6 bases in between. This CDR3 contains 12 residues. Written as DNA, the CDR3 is TGTGCCAGCAGACCTGACACAGATACGCAGTATTTT. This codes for CASRPDTDTQYF.

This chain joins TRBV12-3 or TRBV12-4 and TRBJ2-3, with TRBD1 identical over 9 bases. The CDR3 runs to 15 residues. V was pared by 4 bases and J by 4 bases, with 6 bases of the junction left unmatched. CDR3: CASSSRQGESDTQYF. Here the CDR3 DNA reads TGTGCCAGCAGTTCGAGACAGGGGGAATCAGATACGCAGTATTTT.

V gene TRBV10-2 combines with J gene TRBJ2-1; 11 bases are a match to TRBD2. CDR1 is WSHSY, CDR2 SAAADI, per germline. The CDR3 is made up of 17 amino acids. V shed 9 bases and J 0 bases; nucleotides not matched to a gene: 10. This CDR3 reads CARIGLAGLSSYNEQFF. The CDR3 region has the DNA TGCGCCAGGATCGGACTAGCGGGCTTGAGCTCCTACAATGAGCAGTTCTTC.

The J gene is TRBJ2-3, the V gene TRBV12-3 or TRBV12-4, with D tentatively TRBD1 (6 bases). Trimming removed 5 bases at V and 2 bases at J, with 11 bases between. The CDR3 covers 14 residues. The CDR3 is CASSPTGFTDTQYF. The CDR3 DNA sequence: TGTGCCAGCAGTCCAACAGGGTTCACAGATACGCAGTATTTT.

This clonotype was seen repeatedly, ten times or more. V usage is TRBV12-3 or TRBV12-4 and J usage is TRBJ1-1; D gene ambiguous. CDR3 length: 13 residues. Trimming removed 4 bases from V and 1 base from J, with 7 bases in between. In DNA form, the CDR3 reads TGTGCCAGCAGTTGGTCAGAGAACACTGAAGCTTTCTTT. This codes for CASSWSENTEAFF.

The CDR3 loop reads CASSRDRPFGGLVSNQPQHF. CDR3 bases: TGTGCCAGCAGCCGCGACAGGCCGTTCGGGGGATTGGTCAGCAATCAGCCCCAGCATTTT. V usage is TRBV7-8 and J usage is TRBJ1-5; D may be TRBD1 (6 bases). Trimming left V 5 bases short and J 1 base short, with 27 bases between. Looked up from germline, CDR1 is SGHVS and CDR2 is FQNEAQ. The CDR3 has 20 residues.

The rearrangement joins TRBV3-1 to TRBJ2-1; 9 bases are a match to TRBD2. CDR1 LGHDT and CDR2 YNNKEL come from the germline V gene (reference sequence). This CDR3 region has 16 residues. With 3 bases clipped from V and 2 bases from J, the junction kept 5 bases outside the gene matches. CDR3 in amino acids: CASSHDLAGAYNEQFF. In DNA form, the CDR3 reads TGTGCCAGCAGCCATGATTTAGCGGGAGCCTACAATGAGCAGTTCTTC.

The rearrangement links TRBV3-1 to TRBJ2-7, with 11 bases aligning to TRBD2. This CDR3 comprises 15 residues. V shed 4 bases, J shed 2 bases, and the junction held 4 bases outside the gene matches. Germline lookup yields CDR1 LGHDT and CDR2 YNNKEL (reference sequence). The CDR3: CASSLRLAGPYEQYF. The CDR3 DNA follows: TGTGCCAGCAGCCTTCGACTAGCGGGACCCTACGAGCAGTACTTC.

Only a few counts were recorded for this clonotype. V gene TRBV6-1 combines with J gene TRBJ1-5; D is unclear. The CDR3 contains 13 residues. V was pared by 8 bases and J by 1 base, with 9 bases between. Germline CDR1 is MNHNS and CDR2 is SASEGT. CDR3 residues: CASRAGSNQPQHF. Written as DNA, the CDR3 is TGTGCCAGCCGCGCGGGAAGCAATCAGCCCCAGCATTTT.

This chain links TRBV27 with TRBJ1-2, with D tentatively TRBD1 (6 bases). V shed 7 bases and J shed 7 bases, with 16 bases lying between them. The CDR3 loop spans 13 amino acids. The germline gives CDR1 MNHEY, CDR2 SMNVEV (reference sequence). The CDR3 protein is CASKGGLRAGYTF. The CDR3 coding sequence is TGTGCCAGCAAGGGGGGACTGCGGGCTGGCTACACCTTC.

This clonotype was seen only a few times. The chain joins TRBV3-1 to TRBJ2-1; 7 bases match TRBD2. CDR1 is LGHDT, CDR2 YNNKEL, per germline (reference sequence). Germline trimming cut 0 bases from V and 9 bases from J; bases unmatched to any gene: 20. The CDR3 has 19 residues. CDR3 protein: CASSQEGLQVGAGWLEQFF. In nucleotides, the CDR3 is TGTGCCAGCAGCCAAGAGGGGTTACAGGTCGGAGCGGGATGGCTTGAGCAGTTCTTC.

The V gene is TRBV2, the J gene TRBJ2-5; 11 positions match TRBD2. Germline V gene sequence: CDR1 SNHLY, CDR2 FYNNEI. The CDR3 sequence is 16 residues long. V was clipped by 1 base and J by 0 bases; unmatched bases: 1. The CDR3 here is CASSEGTSGHQETQYF. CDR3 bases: TGTGCCAGCAGTGAAGGGACTAGCGGGCACCAAGAGACCCAGTACTTC.

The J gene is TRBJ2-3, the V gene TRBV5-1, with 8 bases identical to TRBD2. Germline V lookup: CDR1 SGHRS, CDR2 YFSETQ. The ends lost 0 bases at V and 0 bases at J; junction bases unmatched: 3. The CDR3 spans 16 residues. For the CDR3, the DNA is TGCGCCAGCAGCTTGGAGCCTAGCGGGAGCACAGATACGCAGTATTTT. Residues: CASSLEPSGSTDTQYF.

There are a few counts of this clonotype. The CDR3 here is CASSALAGFYNEQFF. CDR3 nucleotides: TGTGCCAGCAGCGCACTAGCGGGATTCTACAATGAGCAGTTCTTC. The rearrangement joins TRBV9 to TRBJ2-1; 10 bases map to TRBD2. The CDR3 runs 15 residues. Germline V gene sequence: CDR1 SGDLS, CDR2 YYNGEE. J was trimmed by 3 bases and V by 3 bases; bases with no gene match: 3.

CDR3 coding DNA: TGTGCCACCAGTGATCCCATCCGGGGCCCCTACAATGAGCAGTTCTTC. Its translation is CATSDPIRGPYNEQFF. The V gene is TRBV24-1, the J gene TRBJ2-1; D assignment may be TRBD1 or TRBD2 (5 bases each). The CDR3 runs to 16 residues. Trimming removed 3 bases at V and 2 bases at J, with 13 bases between. Germline CDR1 is KGHDR and CDR2 is SFDVKD.